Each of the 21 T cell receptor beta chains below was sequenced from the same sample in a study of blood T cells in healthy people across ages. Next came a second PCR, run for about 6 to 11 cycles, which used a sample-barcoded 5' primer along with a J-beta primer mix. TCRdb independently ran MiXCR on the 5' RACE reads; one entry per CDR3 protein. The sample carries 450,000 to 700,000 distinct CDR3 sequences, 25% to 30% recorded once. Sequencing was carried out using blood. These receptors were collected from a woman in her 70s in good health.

CDR3 loop: CASRREARTAIYGYTF. The CDR3 nucleotides read TGTGCCAGCAGGCGGGAGGCTCGGACAGCCATCTATGGCTACACCTTC. This chain connects TRBV5-6 to TRBJ1-2; D possibly corresponds to TRBD1 (6 bases). The CDR3 has 16 amino acids. Germline CDR1 reads SGHDT; CDR2 reads YYEEEE. V shed 5 bases and J shed 4 bases, with 21 bases lying between them. Together with reference TRBV5-6 and TRBJ1-2, the CDR3 gives the full variable domain: DAGVTQSPTHLIKTRGQQVTLRCSPKSGHDTVSWYQQALGQGPQFIFQYYEEEERQRGNFPDRFSGHQFPNYSSELNVNALLLGDSALYLCASRREARTAIYGYTFGSGTRLTVV.

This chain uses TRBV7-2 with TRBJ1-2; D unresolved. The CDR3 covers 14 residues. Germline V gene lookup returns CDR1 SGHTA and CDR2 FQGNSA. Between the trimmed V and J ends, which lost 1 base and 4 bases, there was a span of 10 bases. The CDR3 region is CASSLEILSYGYTF. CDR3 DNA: TGTGCCAGCAGCTTAGAAATCCTTTCCTATGGCTACACCTTC. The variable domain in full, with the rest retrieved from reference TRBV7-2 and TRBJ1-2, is GAGVSQSPSNKVTEKGKDVELRCDPISGHTALYWYRQSLGQGLEFLIYFQGNSAPDKSGLPSDRFSAERTGGSVSTLTIQRTQQEDSAVYLCASSLEILSYGYTFGSGTRLTVV.

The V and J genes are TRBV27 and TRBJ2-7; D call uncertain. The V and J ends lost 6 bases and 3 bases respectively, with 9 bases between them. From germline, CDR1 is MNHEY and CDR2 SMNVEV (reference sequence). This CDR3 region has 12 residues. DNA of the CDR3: TGTGCCAGCAGCGACCGGCTCTACGAGCAGTACTTC. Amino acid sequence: CASSDRLYEQYF.

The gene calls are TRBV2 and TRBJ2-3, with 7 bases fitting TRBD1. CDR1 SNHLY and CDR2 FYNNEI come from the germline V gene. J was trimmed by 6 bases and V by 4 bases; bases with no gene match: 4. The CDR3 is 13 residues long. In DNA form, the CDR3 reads TGTGCCAGCAGTGTTGGCAGGGGGGATACGCAGTATTTT. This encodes CASSVGRGDTQYF.

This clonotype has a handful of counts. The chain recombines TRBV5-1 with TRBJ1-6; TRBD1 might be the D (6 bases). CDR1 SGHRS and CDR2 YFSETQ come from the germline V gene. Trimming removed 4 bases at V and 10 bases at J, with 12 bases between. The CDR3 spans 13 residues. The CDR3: CASSGGLTSPLHF. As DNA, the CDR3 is TGCGCCAGCAGCGGGGGCCTTACGTCACCCCTCCACTTT.

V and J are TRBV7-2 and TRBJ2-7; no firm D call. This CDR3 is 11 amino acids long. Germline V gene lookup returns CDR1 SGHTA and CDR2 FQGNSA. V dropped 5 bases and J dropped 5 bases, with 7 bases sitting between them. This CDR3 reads CASSGMHEQYF. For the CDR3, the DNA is TGTGCCAGCAGCGGAATGCACGAGCAGTACTTC.

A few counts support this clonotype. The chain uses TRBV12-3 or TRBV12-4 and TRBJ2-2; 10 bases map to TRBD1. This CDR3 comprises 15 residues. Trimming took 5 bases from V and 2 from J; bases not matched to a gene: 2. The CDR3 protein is CASSRTGGNTGELFF. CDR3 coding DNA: TGTGCCAGCAGTCGGACAGGGGGAAACACCGGGGAGCTGTTTTTT.

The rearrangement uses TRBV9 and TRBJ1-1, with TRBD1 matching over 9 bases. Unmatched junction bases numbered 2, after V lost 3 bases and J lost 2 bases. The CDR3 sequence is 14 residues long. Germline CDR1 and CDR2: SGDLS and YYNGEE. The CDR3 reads CASSEGQGNTEAFF. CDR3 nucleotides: TGTGCCAGCAGCGAGGGACAGGGTAACACTGAAGCTTTCTTT.

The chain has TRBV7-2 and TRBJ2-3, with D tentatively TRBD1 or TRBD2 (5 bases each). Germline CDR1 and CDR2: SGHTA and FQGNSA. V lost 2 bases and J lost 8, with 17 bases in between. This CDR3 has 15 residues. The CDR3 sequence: CASSLLGRGAGTQYF. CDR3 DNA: TGTGCCAGCAGCTTATTGGGTAGAGGGGCTGGTACGCAGTATTTT.

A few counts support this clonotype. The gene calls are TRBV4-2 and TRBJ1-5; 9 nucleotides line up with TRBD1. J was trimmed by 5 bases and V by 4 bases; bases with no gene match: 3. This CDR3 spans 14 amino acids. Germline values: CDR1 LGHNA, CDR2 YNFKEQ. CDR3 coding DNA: TGTGCCAGCAGCCGGACAGGGGAGGATCAGCCCCAGCATTTT. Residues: CASSRTGEDQPQHF.

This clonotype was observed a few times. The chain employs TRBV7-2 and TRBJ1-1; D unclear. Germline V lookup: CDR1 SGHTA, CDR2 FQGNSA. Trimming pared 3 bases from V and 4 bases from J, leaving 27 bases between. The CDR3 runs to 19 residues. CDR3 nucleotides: TGTGCCAGCAGCTTCAGACCTGGGTCGGAAAATCTACGGGGCACTGAAGCTTTCTTT. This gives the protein CASSFRPGSENLRGTEAFF.

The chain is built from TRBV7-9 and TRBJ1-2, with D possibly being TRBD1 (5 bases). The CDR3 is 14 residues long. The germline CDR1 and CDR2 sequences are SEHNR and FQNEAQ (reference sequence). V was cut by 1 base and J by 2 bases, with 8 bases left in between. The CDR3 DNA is TGTGCCAGCAGCTTAGTTTGGGGCAACTATGGCTACACCTTC. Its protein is CASSLVWGNYGYTF.

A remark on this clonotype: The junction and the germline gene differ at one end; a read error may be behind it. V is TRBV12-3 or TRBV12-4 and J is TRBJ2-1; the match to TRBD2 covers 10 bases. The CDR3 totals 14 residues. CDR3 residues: CATNSGGSSNEQFF. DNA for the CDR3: TGTGCCACCAATAGCGGGGGGTCCTCCAATGAGCAGTTCTTC.

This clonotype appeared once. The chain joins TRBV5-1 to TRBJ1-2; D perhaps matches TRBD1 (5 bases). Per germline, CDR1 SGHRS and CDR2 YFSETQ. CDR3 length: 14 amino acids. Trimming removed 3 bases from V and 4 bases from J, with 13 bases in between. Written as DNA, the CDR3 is TGCGCCAGCAGCTCCTCCGGGACCAGCTATGGCTACACCTTC. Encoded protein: CASSSSGTSYGYTF. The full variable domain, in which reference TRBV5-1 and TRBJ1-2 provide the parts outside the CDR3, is KAGVTQTPRYLIKTRGQQVTLSCSPISGHRSVSWYQQTPGQGLQFLFEYFSETQRNKGNFPGRFSGRQFSNSRSEMNVSTLELGDSALYLCASSSSGTSYGYTFGSGTRLTVV.

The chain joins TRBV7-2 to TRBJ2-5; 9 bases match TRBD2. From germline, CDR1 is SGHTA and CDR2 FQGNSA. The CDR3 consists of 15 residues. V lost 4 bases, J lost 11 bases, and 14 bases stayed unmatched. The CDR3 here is CASSSQAGGAYQQYF. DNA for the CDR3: TGTGCCAGCAGCTCCCAAGCGGGGGGTGCCTACCAGCAGTACTTC.

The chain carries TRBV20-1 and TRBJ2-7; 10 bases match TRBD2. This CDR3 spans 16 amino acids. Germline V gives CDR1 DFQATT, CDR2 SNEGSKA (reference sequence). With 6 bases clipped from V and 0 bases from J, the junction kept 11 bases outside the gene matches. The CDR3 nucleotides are TGCAGTGCCCAACTTTTACTAGCGGGATTCTCCTACGAGCAGTACTTC. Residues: CSAQLLLAGFSYEQYF.

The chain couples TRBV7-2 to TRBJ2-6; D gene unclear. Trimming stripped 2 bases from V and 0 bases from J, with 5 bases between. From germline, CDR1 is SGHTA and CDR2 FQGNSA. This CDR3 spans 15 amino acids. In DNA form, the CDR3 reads TGTGCCAGCAGCTTACAGCCCTCTGGGGCCAACGTCCTGACTTTC. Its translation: CASSLQPSGANVLTF.

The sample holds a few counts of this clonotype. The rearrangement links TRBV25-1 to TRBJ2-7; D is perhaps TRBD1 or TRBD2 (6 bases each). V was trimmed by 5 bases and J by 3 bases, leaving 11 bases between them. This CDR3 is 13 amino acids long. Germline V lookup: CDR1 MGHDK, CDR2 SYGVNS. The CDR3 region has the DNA TGTGCCAGCAGTCGCGGGACAAGCTACGAGCAGTACTTC. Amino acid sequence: CASSRGTSYEQYF.

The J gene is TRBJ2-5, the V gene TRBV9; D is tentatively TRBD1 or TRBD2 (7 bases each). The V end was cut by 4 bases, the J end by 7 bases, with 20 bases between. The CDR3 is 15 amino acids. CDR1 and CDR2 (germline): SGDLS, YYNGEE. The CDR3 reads CASSTQAGGLPTQYF. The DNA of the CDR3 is TGTGCCAGCAGCACCCAGGCAGGGGGACTACCGACCCAGTACTTC.

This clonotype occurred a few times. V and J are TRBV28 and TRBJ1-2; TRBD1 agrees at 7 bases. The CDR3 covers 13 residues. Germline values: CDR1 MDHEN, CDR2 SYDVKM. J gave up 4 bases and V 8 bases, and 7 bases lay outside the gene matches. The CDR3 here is CASEDRSSYGYTF. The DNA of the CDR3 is TGTGCCAGCGAGGACAGGTCTTCCTATGGCTACACCTTC.

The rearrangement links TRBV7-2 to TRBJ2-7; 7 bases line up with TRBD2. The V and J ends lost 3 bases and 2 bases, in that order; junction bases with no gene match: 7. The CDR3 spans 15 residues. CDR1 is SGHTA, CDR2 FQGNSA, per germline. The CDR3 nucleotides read TGTGCCAGCAGCTTCTCCGGGGGGTCCCCCTACGAGCAGTACTTC. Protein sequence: CASSFSGGSPYEQYF.